The 11 T cell receptor beta chains below were found in one sample sequenced in a study of blood T cell repertoires in COVID-19. Assay: immunoSEQ multiplex PCR; the TCRdb copy retains only in-frame clones and omits some. The sample consists of 150,000 or so clones, 65% to 85% of them appearing once. Sequenced: PBMCs or T cells enriched from blood (not recorded which). The receptors were gathered from a man between 35 and 55 years old who had recovered from COVID-19.

This chain links TRBV6-5 with TRBJ1-6, with D possibly matching TRBD1 (6 bases). Deletions cut 4 bases from V and 9 bases from J, with 10 bases between. Per germline, CDR1 MNHEY and CDR2 SVGAGI. This CDR3 has 13 residues. The CDR3 protein is CASSSGTTSPLHF. CDR3 DNA: TGTGCCAGCAGTTCGGGGACAACTTCACCCCTCCACTTT.

The gene calls are TRBV7-9 and TRBJ1-2; perhaps TRBD1 as D (5 bases). The CDR3 totals 16 residues. Trimming stripped 2 bases from V and 5 bases from J, with 18 bases between. The germline V gene encodes CDR1 SEHNR and CDR2 FQNEAQ (reference sequence). Here the CDR3 DNA reads TGTGCCAGCAGCTTACTCTCCGGGGGAGGGGATTATGGCTACACCTTC. Residues: CASSLLSGGGDYGYTF.

This clone has only one observation. The chain has TRBV30 and TRBJ1-4; D unclear. Trimming took off 2 bases at V and 11 bases at J, with 18 bases between the two ends. From germline, CDR1 is GTSNPN and CDR2 SVGIG (reference sequence). This CDR3 spans 14 amino acids. The CDR3 region is CAWSSPFGVGKLFF. CDR3 sequence (DNA): TGTGCCTGGAGTTCCCCGTTTGGTGTCGGGAAACTGTTTTTT.

The V and J genes are TRBV30 and TRBJ1-4; TRBD1 matches 10 bases. Germline CDR1 is GTSNPN and CDR2 is SVGIG (reference sequence). This CDR3 has 13 amino acids. Trimming removed 5 bases from V and 8 bases from J; junction bases left unmatched: 5. This CDR3 reads CAWDDRGREKLFF. The CDR3 DNA follows: TGTGCCTGGGACGACAGGGGGCGCGAAAAACTGTTTTTT.

J is TRBJ2-3 and V is TRBV19, with a tentative D call TRBD2 (6 bases). The V end was cut by 6 bases, the J end by 0 bases, with 10 bases between. The CDR3 runs to 14 residues. Germline V gene data show CDR1 as LNHDA and CDR2 as SQIVND (reference sequence). As DNA, the CDR3 is TGTGCCAGTAGCTCGGGGGAGAGCACAGATACGCAGTATTTT. It translates to CASSSGESTDTQYF.

The genes are TRBV5-8 and TRBJ1-2, with D possibly matching TRBD1 (6 bases). Germline V CDR1 and CDR2: SGHTS, YDEGEE. The ends were cut back, 1 base at V and 7 bases at J, with 8 bases in the middle. The CDR3 consists of 12 residues. CDR3 amino acids: CASSLRGGGYTF. The CDR3 DNA reads as TGTGCCAGCAGCTTGAGAGGGGGTGGCTACACCTTC. Based on the CDR3 plus reference TRBV5-8 and TRBJ1-2, the full variable domain is EAGVTQSPTHLIKTRGQQATLRCSPISGHTSVYWYQQALGLGLQFLLWYDEGEERNRGNFPPRFSGRQFPNYSSELNVNALELEDSALYLCASSLRGGGYTFGSGTRLTVV.

The V call is TRBV19, the J call TRBJ1-5, with D possibly being TRBD1 (6 bases). CDR1 and CDR2 from the germline V gene are LNHDA and SQIVND (reference sequence). The V end was cut by 6 bases, the J end by 1 base, with 22 bases between. The CDR3 has 18 amino acids. CDR3 loop: CASRGGDTADISNQPQHF. In DNA form, the CDR3 reads TGTGCCAGTAGGGGGGGGGACACCGCTGATATCAGCAATCAGCCCCAGCATTTT.

The CDR3 loop reads CASSPSGGLRPEQFF. The CDR3 coding sequence is TGCGCCAGCAGCCCTAGCGGGGGGTTGAGGCCGGAGCAGTTCTTC. V usage is TRBV4-1 and J usage is TRBJ2-1; 11 bases match TRBD2. J was trimmed by 10 bases and V by 4 bases; bases with no gene match: 9. CDR3 length: 15 amino acids. Germline CDR1 is MGHRA and CDR2 is YSYEKL.

The J gene is TRBJ1-1, the V gene TRBV7-2; D unclear. CDR3 length: 13 residues. Germline CDR1 and CDR2: SGHTA and FQGNSA. The germline V and J ends were trimmed by 2 bases and 6 bases, with 10 bases remaining between them. In nucleotides, the CDR3 is TGTGCCAGCAGCTTATATGTGCCAGCTGAAGCTTTCTTT. Translated, it gives CASSLYVPAEAFF.

J is TRBJ1-2 and V is TRBV6-1; no definite D call. CDR3 length: 13 amino acids. Germline V gene sequence: CDR1 MNHNS, CDR2 SASEGT. The V gene lost 1 base and the J gene lost 4 bases, with 7 bases spanning the gap. The CDR3 sequence is CASSEGPTYGYTF. CDR3 bases: TGTGCCAGCAGTGAAGGGCCAACCTATGGCTACACCTTC.

The rearrangement uses TRBV11-2 and TRBJ2-7; a weak D match, TRBD2 (6 bases). Germline-derived CDR1 and CDR2 are SGHAT and FQNNGV. The CDR3 totals 14 residues. Trimming took off 5 bases at V and 0 bases at J, with 11 bases between the two ends. The CDR3 is CASSRGGLSYEQYF. In nucleotides, the CDR3 is TGTGCCAGCAGCAGGGGAGGCCTCTCCTACGAGCAGTACTTC.